A single sample gave rise to the 7 T cell receptor beta chains below, sequenced in a study of blood T cell repertoires in COVID-19. Repertoires were generated with immunoSEQ multiplex PCR, while TCRdb's copy carries only in-frame clones and drops some. Here the sample spans some 250,000 clones, roughly 86% being singletons. The sample taken for sequencing was PBMCs or T cells enriched from blood (not recorded which). These receptors originate from a woman under 40 with acute COVID-19.

The chain couples TRBV9 to TRBJ1-3, with D unresolved. The V end was cut by 1 base, the J end by 0 bases, with 11 bases between. This CDR3 region has 16 residues. Germline V CDR1 and CDR2: SGDLS, YYNGEE. The CDR3 nucleotides are TGTGCCAGCAGCGTAAACGTCGGTAGCTCTGGAAACACCATATATTTT. Protein product: CASSVNVGSSGNTIYF.

The genes are TRBV15 and TRBJ2-1; possibly TRBD2 for D (6 bases). CDR3 size: 12 residues. V was pared by 8 bases and J by 4 bases, with 9 bases between. Germline V gene lookup returns CDR1 LNHNV and CDR2 YYDKDF (reference sequence). The CDR3 spells CATDGGYNEQFF. For the CDR3, the DNA is TGTGCCACCGACGGGGGATACAATGAGCAGTTCTTC.

This chain links TRBV6-1 with TRBJ1-2; D remains ambiguous. This CDR3 region has 12 residues. Germline assignment: CDR1 MNHNS and CDR2 SASEGT. Trimming removed 3 bases from V and 5 bases from J, with 7 bases in between. CDR3 protein: CASSEGRYGYTF. DNA for the CDR3: TGTGCCAGCAGTGAGGGGAGGTATGGCTACACCTTC.

This chain joins TRBV24-1 and TRBJ2-2, with a weak D call TRBD1 (6 bases). The ends were cut back, 3 bases at V and 8 bases at J, with 9 bases in the middle. The CDR3 runs to 13 residues. Germline CDR1 KGHDR, CDR2 SFDVKD. The CDR3 spells CATSDPGTGELFF. The CDR3 DNA reads TGTGCCACCAGTGATCCCGGGACAGGGGAGCTGTTTTTT.

The chain is built from TRBV19 and TRBJ1-2; D might be TRBD1 (5 bases). The germline CDR1 and CDR2 sequences are LNHDA and SQIVND (reference sequence). CDR3 length: 15 amino acids. V lost 3 bases and J lost 8, with 19 bases in between. CDR3 in DNA: TGTGCCAGTAGTATTGGGGCGTCCGGAATCAGAGGCTACACCTTC. Translating it yields CASSIGASGIRGYTF.

This clone was found once. The chain employs TRBV28 and TRBJ2-3; D ambiguous. This CDR3 is 14 amino acids long. The V gene lost 3 bases and the J gene lost 1 base, with 8 bases spanning the gap. Germline loops: CDR1 MDHEN, CDR2 SYDVKM. The CDR3: CASSFNRGTDTQYF. The CDR3 coding sequence is TGTGCCAGCAGTTTCAATCGGGGCACAGATACGCAGTATTTT.

The chain links TRBV7-9 to TRBJ2-5, with 8 nucleotides matching TRBD1. Trimming removed 4 bases from V and 5 bases from J; junction bases left unmatched: 6. The CDR3 is 14 residues long. The germline gives CDR1 SEHNR, CDR2 FQNEAQ (reference sequence). CDR3 bases: TGTGCCAGCAGCTCTACAGGGGGGTATGAGACCCAGTACTTC. Translation gives CASSSTGGYETQYF.